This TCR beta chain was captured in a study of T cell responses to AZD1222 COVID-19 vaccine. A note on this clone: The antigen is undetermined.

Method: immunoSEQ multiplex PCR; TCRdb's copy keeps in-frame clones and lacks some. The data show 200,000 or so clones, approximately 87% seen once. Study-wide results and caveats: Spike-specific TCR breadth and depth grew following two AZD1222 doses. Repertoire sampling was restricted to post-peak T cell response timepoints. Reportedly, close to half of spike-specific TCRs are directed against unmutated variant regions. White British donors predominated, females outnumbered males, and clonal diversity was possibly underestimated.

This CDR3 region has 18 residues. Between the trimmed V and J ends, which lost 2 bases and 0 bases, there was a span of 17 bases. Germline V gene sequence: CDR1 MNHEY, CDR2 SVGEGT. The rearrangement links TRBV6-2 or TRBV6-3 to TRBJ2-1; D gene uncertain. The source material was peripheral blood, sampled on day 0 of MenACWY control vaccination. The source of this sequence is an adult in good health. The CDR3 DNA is TGTGCCAGCAGTTACACCCCGTGGCAGGAGAGCTCCTACAATGAGCAGTTCTTC. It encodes CASSYTPWQESSYNEQFF.